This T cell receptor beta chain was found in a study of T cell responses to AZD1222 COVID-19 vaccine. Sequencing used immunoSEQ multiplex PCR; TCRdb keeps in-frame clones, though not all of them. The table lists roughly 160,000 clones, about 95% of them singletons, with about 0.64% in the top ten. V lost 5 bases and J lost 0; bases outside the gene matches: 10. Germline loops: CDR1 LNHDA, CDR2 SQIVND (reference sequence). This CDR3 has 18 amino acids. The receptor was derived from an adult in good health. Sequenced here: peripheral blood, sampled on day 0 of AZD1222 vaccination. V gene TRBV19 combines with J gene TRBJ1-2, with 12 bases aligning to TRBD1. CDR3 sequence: CASSRAGTGGLANYGYTF. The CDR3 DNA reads TGTGCCAGTAGTCGGGCCGGGACAGGGGGCTTAGCTAACTATGGCTACACCTTC.